This T cell receptor (beta chain) was documented in a study of Ad26.COV2.S vaccination and SARS-CoV-2 variants. Overall study findings and caveats: While placebo recipients had lower spike-specific TCR breadth, vaccine recipients had more. Responses of spike-specific T cells (both CD8+ and CD4+) reportedly showed substantial breadth after vaccination.

The CDR3 extends over 14 amino acids. Germline CDR1 is SGHDN and CDR2 is FVKESK. Trimming left V 0 bases short and J 4 bases short, with 9 bases between. As for treatment: 15 to 20 received Ad26.COV2.S at low or high dose, single or two shots; 5 received placebo; per-sample allocation not given. After the first vaccine or placebo injection, samples were drawn on day 63. A word on this clone: The target antigen is unknown. At the DNA level, this CDR3 is encoded by other sequences in the same sample as well.

Produced via immunoSEQ multiplex PCR; TCRdb's table is partial and in-frame only. Of around 380,000 clones in the sample, approximately 91% were seen once. The chain recombines TRBV14 with TRBJ1-1, with D possibly being TRBD1 (5 bases). Sequenced here: peripheral blood, sampled in a trial of Ad26.COV2.S vaccine versus placebo. This receptor was identified in a person aged 18 to 65 who received the Ad26.COV2.S COVID-19 vaccine or a placebo. The CDR3 protein is CASSQDLGGTEAFF. The CDR3 DNA sequence: TGTGCCAGCAGCCAAGATCTGGGGGGCACTGAAGCTTTCTTT.